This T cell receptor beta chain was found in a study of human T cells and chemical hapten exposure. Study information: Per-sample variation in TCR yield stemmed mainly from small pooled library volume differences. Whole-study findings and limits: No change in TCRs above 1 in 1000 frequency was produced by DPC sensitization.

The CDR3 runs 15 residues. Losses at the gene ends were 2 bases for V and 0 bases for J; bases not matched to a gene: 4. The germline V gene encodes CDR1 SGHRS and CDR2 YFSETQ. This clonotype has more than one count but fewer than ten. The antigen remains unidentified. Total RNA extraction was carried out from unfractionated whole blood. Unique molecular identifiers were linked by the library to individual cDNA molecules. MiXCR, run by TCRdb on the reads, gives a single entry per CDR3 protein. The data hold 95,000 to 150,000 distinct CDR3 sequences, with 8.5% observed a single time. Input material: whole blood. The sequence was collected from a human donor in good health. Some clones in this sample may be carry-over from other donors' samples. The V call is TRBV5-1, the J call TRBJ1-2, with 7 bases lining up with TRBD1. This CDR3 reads CASSLGTETNYGYTF. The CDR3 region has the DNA TGCGCCAGCAGCTTAGGGACAGAAACTAACTATGGCTACACCTTC.